A selection of T cell receptor beta chains follows, all from one sample in a study of T cell responses to AZD1222 COVID-19 vaccine. The method was immunoSEQ multiplex PCR; TCRdb's version includes in-frame clones alone and lacks a portion of them. The top ten hold approximately 6.8% of the sample, which has fewer than 150,000 clones, 90% to 95% seen once. The starting material was peripheral blood, obtained 28 days after the second AZD1222 dose. The receptor set was obtained from an adult who received the AZD1222 COVID-19 vaccine. CDR3s include the opening cysteine and the closing phenylalanine or tryptophan. Each record gives: CDR3 protein, CDR3 DNA, clone size, D gene, V gene, J gene. D genes are given only for firm matches. Clone size is not always given. Where it is, it says once, few, many or a class for expanded clones.

CASSPLGDQPQHF	TGTGCCAGCAGTCCATTAGGTGATCAGCCCCAGCATTTT	.	.	TRBV12-3/TRBV12-4	TRBJ1-5
CASGGYGEAFF	TGCGCTAGCGGGGGGTATGGTGAAGCTTTCTTT	.	.	TRBV4-1	TRBJ1-1
CASSLVAGGLQETQYF	TGTGCCAGCAGCTTAGTAGCGGGGGGGCTACAAGAGACCCAGTACTTC	.	TRBD2	TRBV7-9	TRBJ2-5
CAIRTENYEQYF	TGTGCCATTAGGACAGAAAACTACGAGCAGTACTTC	.	.	TRBV10-3	TRBJ2-7
CAWSVGPTNEQFF	TGTGCCTGGAGTGTTGGGCCGACAAATGAGCAGTTCTTC	.	.	TRBV30	TRBJ2-1
CASSLMGGNEQFF	TGTGCCAGCAGCTTAATGGGGGGCAATGAGCAGTTCTTC	.	.	TRBV7-2	TRBJ2-1
CASSPSRTSYIAKNIQYF	TGTGCCAGCAGCCCTTCAAGGACATCCTATATAGCCAAAAACATTCAGTACTTC	.	.	TRBV3-1/TRBV3-2	TRBJ2-4
CASSYSQGSYEQYF	TGTGCCAGCAGTTATAGCCAGGGATCCTACGAGCAGTACTTC	.	.	TRBV6-5	TRBJ2-7
CASSTTTGSTEAFF	TGTGCCAGCAGCACAACGACAGGGAGCACTGAAGCTTTCTTT	.	TRBD1	TRBV7-2	TRBJ1-1
CATSDGQGKNIQYF	TGTGCCACCAGTGATGGACAGGGAAAAAACATTCAGTACTTC	.	TRBD1	TRBV24-1	TRBJ2-4
CSVEDQAALGDTQYF	TGCAGCGTTGAAGATCAGGCAGCCCTTGGGGATACGCAGTATTTT	.	.	TRBV29-1	TRBJ2-3
CASSERSGGSGVYEQYF	TGTGCCAGCAGTGAACGATCGGGAGGGAGTGGAGTCTACGAGCAGTACTTC	.	TRBD2	TRBV6-1	TRBJ2-7
CASSQSPPRGRQFF	TGTGCCAGCAGCCAAAGCCCTCCGAGGGGGCGGCAGTTCTTC	.	TRBD1	TRBV14	TRBJ2-1
CATSRDRDSSYEQYF	TGTGCCACCAGCAGAGATCGGGACAGCTCCTACGAGCAGTACTTC	.	TRBD1	TRBV15	TRBJ2-7
CASSLGGRGEQYF	TGCGCCAGCAGCTTGGGGGGCAGGGGCGAGCAGTACTTC	.	.	TRBV5-1	TRBJ2-7
CASTTGGGDYGYTF	TGTGCCAGCACCACAGGAGGAGGAGACTATGGCTACACCTTC	.	.	TRBV9	TRBJ1-2
CASSSGLAGGYEQYF	TGTGCCAGCAGCTCTGGACTAGCGGGGGGATACGAGCAGTACTTC	.	TRBD2	TRBV7-6	TRBJ2-7
CSVGQGIDYGYTF	TGCAGCGTTGGGCAGGGGATAGACTATGGCTACACCTTC	.	.	TRBV29-1	TRBJ1-2
CAWNRGRTIMNTEAFF	TGTGCCTGGAATCGGGGCAGGACTATTATGAACACTGAAGCTTTCTTT	.	.	TRBV30	TRBJ1-1
CASSVVYRGSPLHF	TGTGCCAGCAGCGTAGTATACAGGGGTTCACCCCTCCACTTT	.	TRBD1	TRBV9	TRBJ1-6
CASNYPGRTNYGYTF	TGTGCCAGCAACTACCCGGGACGGACTAACTATGGCTACACCTTC	.	.	TRBV3-1/TRBV3-2	TRBJ1-2
CASSEALTGRETQYF	TGTGCCAGCAGTGAAGCGTTAACAGGGAGGGAGACCCAGTACTTC	once	.	TRBV2	TRBJ2-5
CASSWSQGEPQHF	TGTGCCAGCAGTTGGAGTCAGGGTGAGCCCCAGCATTTT	once	.	TRBV12-3/TRBV12-4	TRBJ1-5
CASGLVLGGNTEAFF	TGTGCTAGTGGTTTGGTATTAGGGGGGAACACTGAAGCTTTCTTT	.	.	TRBV12-5	TRBJ1-1
CASSPGQGYEAFF	TGTGCCAGCAGCCCCGGACAGGGATACGAAGCTTTCTTT	.	TRBD1	TRBV13	TRBJ1-1
CASSRGSDTQYF	TGTGCCAGCAGCAGGGGCTCAGATACGCAGTATTTT	.	.	TRBV13	TRBJ2-3
CASSVGQLNEQFF	TGTGCCAGCAGCGTAGGACAGCTCAATGAGCAGTTCTTC	.	.	TRBV9	TRBJ2-1
CASSNPYYGYTF	TGTGCCAGTAGTAATCCATACTATGGCTACACCTTC	.	.	TRBV19	TRBJ1-2
CASSAASEQYF	TGTGCCAGCAGCGCCGCGTCCGAGCAGTACTTC	.	.	TRBV6-2/TRBV6-3	TRBJ2-7
CASSPGTGNVYGYTF	TGCGCCAGCAGCCCCGGGACAGGGAACGTATATGGCTACACCTTC	few	TRBD1	TRBV4-1	TRBJ1-2
CASSETIGGYEQYF	TGTGCCAGCAGCGAAACTATCGGGGGATACGAGCAGTACTTC	.	.	TRBV25-1	TRBJ2-7
CASSLAGGPYNEQFF	TGTGCCAGCAGCTTAGCGGGGGGGCCCTACAATGAGCAGTTCTTC	.	.	TRBV7-2	TRBJ2-1
CASRLLAQDRLGGNTIYF	TGTGCAAGTCGCTTATTGGCCCAGGACAGGTTGGGAGGAAACACCATATATTTT	few	.	TRBV12-2	TRBJ1-3
CSVADGANYGYTF	TGCAGCGTCGCGGACGGAGCTAACTATGGCTACACCTTC	.	.	TRBV29-1	TRBJ1-2
CASSFTGTSGGETQYF	TGCGCCAGCAGCTTTACCGGGACTAGCGGGGGAGAGACCCAGTACTTC	once	TRBD2	TRBV5-1	TRBJ2-5
CASSSSTGNTEAFF	TGTGCCAGCAGTTCCTCCACAGGGAACACTGAAGCTTTCTTT	.	.	TRBV27	TRBJ1-1
CASSPYRGELNTEAFF	TGTGCCAGCTCACCGTACAGGGGAGAGCTGAACACTGAAGCTTTCTTT	.	TRBD1	TRBV18	TRBJ1-1
CASSLQGRNEKLFF	TGCGCCAGCAGCTTACAGGGAAGGAATGAAAAACTGTTTTTT	.	.	TRBV5-1	TRBJ1-4
CASSPQYNEQFF	TGTGCCAGCAGTCCACAATACAATGAGCAGTTCTTC	once	.	TRBV6-5	TRBJ2-1
CASSKTGPYEKLFF	TGTGCCAGTAGTAAGACAGGACCCTATGAAAAACTGTTTTTT	.	.	TRBV19	TRBJ1-4
CASSLAPGGYQPQHF	TGTGCCAGCAGCTTAGCTCCAGGGGGGTATCAGCCCCAGCATTTT	.	TRBD1	TRBV7-2	TRBJ1-5
CASSPGGLEAFF	TGTGCCAGCAGTCCGGGGGGCCTAGAAGCTTTCTTT	.	.	TRBV6-5	TRBJ1-1
CASSRLAGGYTDTQYF	TGTGCCAGCAGCCGTCTAGCGGGGGGGTACACAGATACGCAGTATTTT	.	TRBD2	TRBV7-2	TRBJ2-3
CASSLLSGGGNEQFF	TGTGCCAGCAGCTTATTATCAGGAGGGGGCAATGAGCAGTTCTTC	.	.	TRBV11-3	TRBJ2-1
CASSQDAGGYSNQPQHF	TGCGCCAGCAGCCAAGATGCGGGAGGGTATAGCAATCAGCCCCAGCATTTT	.	.	TRBV4-1	TRBJ1-5
CASGLVLGGIEEAFF	TGTGCTAGTGGTTTGGTATTAGGGGGTATAGAAGAAGCTTTCTTT	once	.	TRBV12-5	TRBJ1-1
CASSPTSGGAEDTQYF	TGTGCCAGCAGTCCGACTAGCGGGGGGGCTGAAGATACGCAGTATTTT	once	TRBD2	TRBV3-1/TRBV3-2	TRBJ2-3
CASSLDGVNYGYTF	TGTGCCAGCAGTCTAGACGGAGTGAACTATGGCTACACCTTC	.	.	TRBV28	TRBJ1-2
CASSLLYRTGGRTGELFF	TGTGCCAGCAGCCTTCTCTACCGGACAGGGGGGCGAACCGGGGAGCTGTTTTTT	.	TRBD1	TRBV7-6	TRBJ2-2
CASSFPRGGYF	TGTGCCAGCAGTTTCCCTAGAGGGGGGTACTTT	.	.	TRBV27	TRBJ1-1
CACTTGSDFPSPLHF	TGTGCCTGCACGACAGGGTCCGACTTTCCTTCACCCCTCCACTTT	.	TRBD1	TRBV30	TRBJ1-6
CASSTGTGFQPQHF	TGTGCCAGTAGTACCGGGACAGGGTTTCAGCCCCAGCATTTT	.	TRBD1	TRBV19	TRBJ1-5
CASSLGRGGETQYF	TGTGCCAGCAGTTTGGGGCGGGGAGGAGAGACCCAGTACTTC	.	.	TRBV28	TRBJ2-5
CAWSGNPGGTIYF	TGTGCCTGGAGTGGAAATCCCGGAGGCACCATATATTTT	.	.	TRBV30	TRBJ1-3
CASSPRGGNYGYTF	TGTGCCAGCAGCCCCCGAGGAGGGAACTATGGCTACACCTTC	.	.	TRBV7-9	TRBJ1-2